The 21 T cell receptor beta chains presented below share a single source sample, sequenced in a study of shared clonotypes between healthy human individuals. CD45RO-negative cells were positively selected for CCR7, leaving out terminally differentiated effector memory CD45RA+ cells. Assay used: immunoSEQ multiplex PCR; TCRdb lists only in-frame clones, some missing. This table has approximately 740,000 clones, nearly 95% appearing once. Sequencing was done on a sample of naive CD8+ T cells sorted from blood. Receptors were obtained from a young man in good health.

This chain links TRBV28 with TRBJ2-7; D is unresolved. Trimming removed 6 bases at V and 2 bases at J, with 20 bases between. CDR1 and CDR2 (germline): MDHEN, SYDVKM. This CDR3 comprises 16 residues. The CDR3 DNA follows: TGTGCCAGCAGCCCCCCCGGCGCCCAAAGGGCCTACGAGCAGTACTTC. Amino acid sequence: CASSPPGAQRAYEQYF.

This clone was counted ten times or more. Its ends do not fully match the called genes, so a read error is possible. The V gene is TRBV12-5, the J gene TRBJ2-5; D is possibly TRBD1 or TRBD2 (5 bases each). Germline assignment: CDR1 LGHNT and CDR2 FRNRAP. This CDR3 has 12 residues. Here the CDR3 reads CASGLVRDPTDF. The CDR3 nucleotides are TGTGCTAGTGGTTTGGTACGGGACCCCACCGACTTC.

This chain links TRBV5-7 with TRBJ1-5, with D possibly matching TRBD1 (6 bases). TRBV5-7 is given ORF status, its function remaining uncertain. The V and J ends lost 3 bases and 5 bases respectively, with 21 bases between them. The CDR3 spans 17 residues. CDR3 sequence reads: CASSCQTGFRSDQPQHF. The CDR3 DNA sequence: TGTGCCAGCAGCTGTCAAACAGGGTTCCGATCCGATCAGCCCCAGCATTTT.

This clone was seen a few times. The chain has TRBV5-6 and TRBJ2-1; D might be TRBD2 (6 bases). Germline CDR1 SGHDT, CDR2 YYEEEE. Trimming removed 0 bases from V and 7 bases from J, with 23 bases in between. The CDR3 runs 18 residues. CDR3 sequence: CASSLGWTNQNTINEQFF. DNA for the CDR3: TGTGCCAGCAGCTTGGGTTGGACTAACCAAAATACAATTAATGAGCAGTTCTTC.

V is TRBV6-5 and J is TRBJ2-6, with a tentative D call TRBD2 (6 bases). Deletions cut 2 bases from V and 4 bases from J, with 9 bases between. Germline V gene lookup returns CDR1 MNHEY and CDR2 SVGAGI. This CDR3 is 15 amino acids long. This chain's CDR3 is CASSYLAGGANVLTF. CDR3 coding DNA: TGTGCCAGCAGTTACCTGGCGGGGGGGGCCAACGTCCTGACTTTC.

The CDR3 protein is CASSLRGTLQETQYF. The CDR3 DNA is TGTGCCAGCAGCTTACGGGGGACACTCCAAGAGACCCAGTACTTC. The gene calls are TRBV7-9 and TRBJ2-5; D could derive from TRBD1 or TRBD2 (6 bases each). V was pared by 2 bases and J by 1 base, with 11 bases between. The CDR3 contains 15 residues. The V gene's germline CDR1 is SEHNR and CDR2 FQNEAQ (reference sequence). The whole variable domain, filled in from reference TRBV7-9 and TRBJ2-5, reads DTGVSQNPRHKITKRGQNVTFRCDPISEHNRLYWYRQTLGQGPEFLTYFQNEAQLEKSRLLSDRFSAERPKGSFSTLEIQRTEQGDSAMYLCASSLRGTLQETQYFGPGTRLLVL.

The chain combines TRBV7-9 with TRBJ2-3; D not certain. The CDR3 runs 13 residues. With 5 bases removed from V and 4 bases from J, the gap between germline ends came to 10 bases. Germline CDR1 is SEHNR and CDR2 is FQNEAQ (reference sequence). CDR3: CASSHPSSDTQYF. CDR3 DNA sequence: TGTGCCAGCAGCCATCCTTCGTCAGATACGCAGTATTTT.

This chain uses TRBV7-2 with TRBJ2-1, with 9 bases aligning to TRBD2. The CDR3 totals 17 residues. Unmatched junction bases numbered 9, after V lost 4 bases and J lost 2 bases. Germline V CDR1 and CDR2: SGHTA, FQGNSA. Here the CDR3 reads CASSSVSGRTAYNEQFF. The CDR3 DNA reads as TGTGCCAGCAGCTCCGTAAGCGGGAGGACCGCCTACAATGAGCAGTTCTTC.

CDR3 nucleotides: TGTGCCAGCAGTTTATCGACGTCTAGGCTCTCCTACGAGCAGTACTTC. Translating gives CASSLSTSRLSYEQYF. This chain uses TRBV27 with TRBJ2-7; unclear D gene. From germline, CDR1 is MNHEY and CDR2 SMNVEV (reference sequence). The CDR3 is made up of 16 amino acids. V was clipped by 0 bases and J by 0 bases, with 12 bases between them.

This CDR3 reads CASTQNSGNTIYF. The CDR3 DNA sequence: TGTGCCAGCACCCAAAACTCTGGAAACACCATATATTTT. The chain joins TRBV6-1 to TRBJ1-3; no clear D. The CDR3 has 13 residues. CDR1 is MNHNS and CDR2 is SASEGT in the germline V gene. V lost 7 bases, J lost 0 bases, and 7 bases lay in between.

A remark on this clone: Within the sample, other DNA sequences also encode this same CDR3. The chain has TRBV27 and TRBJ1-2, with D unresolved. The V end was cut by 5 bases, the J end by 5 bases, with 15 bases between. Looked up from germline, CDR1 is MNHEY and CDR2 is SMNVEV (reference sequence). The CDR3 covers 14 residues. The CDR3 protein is CASSLKATGYGYTF. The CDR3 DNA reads TGTGCCAGCAGTCTGAAAGCCACCGGGTATGGCTACACCTTC.

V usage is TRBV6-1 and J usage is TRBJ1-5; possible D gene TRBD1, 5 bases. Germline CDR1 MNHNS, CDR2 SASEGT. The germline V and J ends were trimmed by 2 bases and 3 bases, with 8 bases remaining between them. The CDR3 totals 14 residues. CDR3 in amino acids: CASSERQNNQPQHF. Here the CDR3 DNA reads TGTGCCAGCAGTGAACGACAGAACAATCAGCCCCAGCATTTT.

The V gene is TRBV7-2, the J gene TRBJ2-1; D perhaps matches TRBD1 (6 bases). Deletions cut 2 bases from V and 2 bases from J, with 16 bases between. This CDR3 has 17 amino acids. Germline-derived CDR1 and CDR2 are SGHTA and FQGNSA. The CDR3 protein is CASSLTPHREPYNEQFF. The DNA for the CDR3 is TGTGCCAGCAGCTTAACGCCCCACAGGGAACCCTACAATGAGCAGTTCTTC.

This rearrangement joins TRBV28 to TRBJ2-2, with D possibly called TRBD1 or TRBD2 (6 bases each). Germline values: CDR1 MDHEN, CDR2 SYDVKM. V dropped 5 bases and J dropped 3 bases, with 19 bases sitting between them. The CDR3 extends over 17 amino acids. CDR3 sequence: CASSPTPGGSDTGELFF. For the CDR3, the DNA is TGTGCCAGCAGTCCCACCCCCGGGGGCTCTGACACCGGGGAGCTGTTTTTT.

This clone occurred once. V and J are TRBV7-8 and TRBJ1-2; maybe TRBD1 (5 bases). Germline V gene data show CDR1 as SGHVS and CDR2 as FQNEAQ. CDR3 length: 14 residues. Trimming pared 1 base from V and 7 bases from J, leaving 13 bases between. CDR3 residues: CASSLGVGGSGYTF. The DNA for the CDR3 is TGTGCCAGCAGCTTAGGGGTCGGGGGGTCTGGCTACACCTTC.

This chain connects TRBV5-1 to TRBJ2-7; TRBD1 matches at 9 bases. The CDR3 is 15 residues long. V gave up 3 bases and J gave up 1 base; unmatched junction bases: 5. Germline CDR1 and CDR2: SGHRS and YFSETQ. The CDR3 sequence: CASSYRTGVSYEQYF. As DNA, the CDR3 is TGCGCCAGCAGCTACAGGACAGGGGTATCCTACGAGCAGTACTTC.

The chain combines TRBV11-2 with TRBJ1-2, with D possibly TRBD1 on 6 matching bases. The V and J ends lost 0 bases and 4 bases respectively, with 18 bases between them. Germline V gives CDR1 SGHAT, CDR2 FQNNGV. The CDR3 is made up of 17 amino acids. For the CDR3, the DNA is TGTGCCAGCAGCTTAGATGGATTATCGGACAGAGCCTATGGCTACACCTTC. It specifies CASSLDGLSDRAYGYTF.

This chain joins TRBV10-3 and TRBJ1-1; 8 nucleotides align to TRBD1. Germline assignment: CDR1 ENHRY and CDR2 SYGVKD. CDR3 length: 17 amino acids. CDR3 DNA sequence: TGTGCTTCAGCCAGGAGGGCGCAGGGGGCTGAGGACACTGAAGCTTTCTTT. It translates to CASARRAQGAEDTEAFF.

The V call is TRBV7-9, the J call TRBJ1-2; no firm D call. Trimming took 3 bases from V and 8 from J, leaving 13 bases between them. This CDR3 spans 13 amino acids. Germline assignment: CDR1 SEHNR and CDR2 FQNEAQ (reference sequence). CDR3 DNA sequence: TGTGCCAGCAGCTTGATAGAAGCGAACGGCTACACCTTC. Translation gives CASSLIEANGYTF. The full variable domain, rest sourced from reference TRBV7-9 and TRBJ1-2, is DTGVSQNPRHKITKRGQNVTFRCDPISEHNRLYWYRQTLGQGPEFLTYFQNEAQLEKSRLLSDRFSAERPKGSFSTLEIQRTEQGDSAMYLCASSLIEANGYTFGSGTRLTVV.

The DNA for the CDR3 is TGCAGCGTTGAGCGGGAGGACTTATCCCAGTTCTTC. Translating it yields CSVEREDLSQFF. This sequence joins TRBV29-1 and TRBJ2-1; 8 bases are shared with TRBD2. The germline CDR1 and CDR2 sequences are SQVTM and ANQGSEA. With 3 bases clipped from V and 13 bases from J, the junction kept 8 bases outside the gene matches. The CDR3 is made up of 12 amino acids.

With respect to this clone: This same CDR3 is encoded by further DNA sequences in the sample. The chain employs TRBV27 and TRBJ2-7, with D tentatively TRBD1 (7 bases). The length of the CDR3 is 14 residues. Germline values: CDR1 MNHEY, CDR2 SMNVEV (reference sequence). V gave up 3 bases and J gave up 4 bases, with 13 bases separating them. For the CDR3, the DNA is TGTGCCAGCAGTTTCGGTCAGGGGGGTTACGAGCAGTACTTC. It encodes CASSFGQGGYEQYF.